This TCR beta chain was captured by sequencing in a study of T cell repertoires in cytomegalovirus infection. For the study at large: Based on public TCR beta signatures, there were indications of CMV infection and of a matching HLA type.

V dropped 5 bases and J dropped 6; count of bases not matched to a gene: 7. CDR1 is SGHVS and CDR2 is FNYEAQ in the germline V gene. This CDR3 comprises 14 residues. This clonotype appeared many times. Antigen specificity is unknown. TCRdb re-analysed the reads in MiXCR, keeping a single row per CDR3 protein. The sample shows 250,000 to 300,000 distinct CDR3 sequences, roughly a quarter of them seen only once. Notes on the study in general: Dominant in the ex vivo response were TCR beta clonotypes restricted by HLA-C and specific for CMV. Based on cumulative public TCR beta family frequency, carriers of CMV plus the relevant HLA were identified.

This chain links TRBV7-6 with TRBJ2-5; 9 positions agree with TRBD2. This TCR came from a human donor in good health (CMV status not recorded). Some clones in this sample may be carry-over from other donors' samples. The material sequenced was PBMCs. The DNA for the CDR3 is TGTGCCAGCAGCCCGGGACTAGCTACGCAGACCCAGTACTTC. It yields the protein CASSPGLATQTQYF.